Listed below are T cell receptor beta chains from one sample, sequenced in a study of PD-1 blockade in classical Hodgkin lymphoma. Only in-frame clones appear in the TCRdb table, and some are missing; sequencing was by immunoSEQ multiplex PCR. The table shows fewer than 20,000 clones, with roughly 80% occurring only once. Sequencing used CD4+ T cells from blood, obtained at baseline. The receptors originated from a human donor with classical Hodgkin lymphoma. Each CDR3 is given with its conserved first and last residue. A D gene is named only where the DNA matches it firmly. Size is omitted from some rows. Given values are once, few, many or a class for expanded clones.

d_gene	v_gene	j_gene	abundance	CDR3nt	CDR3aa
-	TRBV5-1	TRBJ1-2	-	TGCGCCAGCAGCTTGGATGGCCAGGTCCACTATGGCTACACCTTC	CASSLDGQVHYGYTF
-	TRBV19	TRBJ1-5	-	TGTGCCAGCAAACAGAGTAGCAATCAGCCCCAGCATTTT	CASKQSSNQPQHF
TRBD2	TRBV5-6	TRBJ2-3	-	TGTGCCAGCAGCCTCTATGGGGGAGGGGTCACAGATACGCAGTATTTT	CASSLYGGGVTDTQYF
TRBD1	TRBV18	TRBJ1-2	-	TGTGCCAGCTCACCAGGGCGGCCCGGACAGGGACCCTATGGCTACACCTTC	CASSPGRPGQGPYGYTF
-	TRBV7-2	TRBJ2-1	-	TGTGCCAGCAGCCTCGAGGGCTTAGCGCGGAACAATGAGCAGTTCTTC	CASSLEGLARNNEQFF
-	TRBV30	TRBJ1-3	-	TGTGCCTGGAGTTCTGGGGTTAGAGTCTCTGGAAACACCATATATTTT	CAWSSGVRVSGNTIYF
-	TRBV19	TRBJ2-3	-	TGTGCCAGTAGTATAGGAGTAGCAGATACGCAGTATTTT	CASSIGVADTQYF
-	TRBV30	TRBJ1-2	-	TGTGCCTGGAAGGGGGGGCTATCAGCTAACTATGGCTACACCTTC	CAWKGGLSANYGYTF
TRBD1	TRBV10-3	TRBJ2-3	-	TGTGCCATCAGTGGGACAGGGGGCACAGATACGCAGTATTTT	CAISGTGGTDTQYF
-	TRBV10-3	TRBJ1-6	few	TGTGCCACCTCCTCTCGGGGAGGGACCTATAATTCACCCCTCCACTTT	CATSSRGGTYNSPLHF
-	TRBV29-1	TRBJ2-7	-	TGCAGCGTTGATAAGGGACCCGAGGGCTACGAGCAGTACTTC	CSVDKGPEGYEQYF
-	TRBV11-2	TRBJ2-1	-	TGTGCCAGCAGCTTAGTAGAAAGCAATGAGCAGTTCTTC	CASSLVESNEQFF
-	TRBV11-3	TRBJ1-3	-	TGTGCCAGCAGCTTGGCAGAGTCATCCTCTGGAAACACCATATATTTT	CASSLAESSSGNTIYF
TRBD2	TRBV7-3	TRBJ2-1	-	TGTGCCAGCAGCCCCAACGGGGGTACTAGCGGGAGGGACAATGAGCAGTTCTTC	CASSPNGGTSGRDNEQFF
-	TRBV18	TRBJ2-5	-	TGTGCCAGCTCACCATCGGTATCGCGTGAGACCCAGTACTTC	CASSPSVSRETQYF
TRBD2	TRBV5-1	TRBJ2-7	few	TGCGCCAGCAGCTTCGCGGGGGTCGAGCAGTACTTC	CASSFAGVEQYF
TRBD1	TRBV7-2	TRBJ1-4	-	TGTGCCAGCAGCCAGAGAGGGGGCTCAACCTGGGGTGAAAAACTGTTTTTT	CASSQRGGSTWGEKLFF
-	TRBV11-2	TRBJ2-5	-	TGTGCCAGCAGCTTTGGATCTAGAGAGACCCAGTACTTC	CASSFGSRETQYF
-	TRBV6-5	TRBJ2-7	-	TGTGCCAGCATTAAGAACTACGAGCAGTACTTC	CASIKNYEQYF
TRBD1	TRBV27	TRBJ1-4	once	TGTGCCAGCCACAAACAGGGGTATAATGAAAAACTGTTTTTT	CASHKQGYNEKLFF
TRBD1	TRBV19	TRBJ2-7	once	TGTGCCAGTAGTATTTCCGGGACAGGGAGCTACGAGCAGTACTTC	CASSISGTGSYEQYF
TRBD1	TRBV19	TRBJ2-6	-	TGTGCCAGTAGCCCAGGGGGCACTGGGGCCAACGTCCTGACTTTC	CASSPGGTGANVLTF
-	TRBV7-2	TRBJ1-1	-	TGTGCCAGCAGCTTAGTGGGGGTTCTGAGGGAAGCTTTCTTT	CASSLVGVLREAFF
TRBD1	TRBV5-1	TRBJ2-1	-	TGCGCCAGCAGCTTGCTACAGGGGGCGGGTAATGAGCAGTTCTTC	CASSLLQGAGNEQFF
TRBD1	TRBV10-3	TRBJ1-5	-	TGTGCCATCAGCCCGACAGGGGGGGGCAATCAGCCCCAGCATTTT	CAISPTGGGNQPQHF
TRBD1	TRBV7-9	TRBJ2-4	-	TGTGCCAGCAGCTCCGGGACAGGGGGCAACATTCAGTACTTC	CASSSGTGGNIQYF
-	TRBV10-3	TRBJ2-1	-	TGTGCCATCAGCCCCCGTCAAGATGAGCAGTTCTTC	CAISPRQDEQFF
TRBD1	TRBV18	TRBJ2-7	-	TGTGCCAGCTCACCATCGGGACAGGGGACACCCTACGAGCAGTACTTC	CASSPSGQGTPYEQYF
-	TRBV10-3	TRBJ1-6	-	TGTGCCATCAGTGGACAGGAAAATTCACCCCTCCACTTT	CAISGQENSPLHF
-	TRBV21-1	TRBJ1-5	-	TGTGCCAGCAGCCCTAAAAGCGTTAAGCAGGGGGCTAGCAATCAGCCCCAGCATTTT	CASSPKSVKQGASNQPQHF
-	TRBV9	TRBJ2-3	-	TGTGCCAGCAGCGTATATCTCTACCCCCATACGCAGTATTTT	CASSVYLYPHTQYF
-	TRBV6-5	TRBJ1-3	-	TGTGCCAGCACGCGGGGGGGCACCATATATTTT	CASTRGGTIYF
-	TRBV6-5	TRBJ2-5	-	TGTGCCAGCTCGGCCCGCGCCGTTAAAGAGACCCAGTACTTC	CASSARAVKETQYF
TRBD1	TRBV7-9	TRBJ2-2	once	TGTGCCAGCAGCTTAGGGACAGGGGACACCGGGGAGCTGTTTTTT	CASSLGTGDTGELFF
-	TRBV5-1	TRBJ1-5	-	TGCGCCAGCAGCTTGGGTACAGGGCGTCAGCCCCAGCATTTT	CASSLGTGRQPQHF
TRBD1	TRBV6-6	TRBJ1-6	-	TGTGCCAGCAGTTACGACAGGGAATCCGATTCACCCCTCCACTTT	CASSYDRESDSPLHF
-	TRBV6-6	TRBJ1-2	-	TGTGCCAGCAGTTACCAGACTTCAGGGAACTATGGCTACACCTTC	CASSYQTSGNYGYTF
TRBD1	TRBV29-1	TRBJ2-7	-	TGCAGCGTTGATACCGGGACAGGGGCACCCTACGAGCAGTACTTC	CSVDTGTGAPYEQYF
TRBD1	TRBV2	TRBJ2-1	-	TGTGCCAGCAGTTACGCCGGGACAGGACAGTTCTTC	CASSYAGTGQFF
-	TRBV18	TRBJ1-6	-	TGTGCCAGCTCAGGCAGGGTATATGGACCCCTCCACTTT	CASSGRVYGPLHF
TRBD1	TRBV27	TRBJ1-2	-	TGTGCCAGCAGTTCCCAGACAGGGACCGACTATGGCTACACCTTC	CASSSQTGTDYGYTF
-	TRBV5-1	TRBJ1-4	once	TGCGCCAGCAGCTTGGGTGCGCAATCCCGGGTGGGTGAAAAACTGTTTTTT	CASSLGAQSRVGEKLFF
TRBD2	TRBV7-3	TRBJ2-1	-	TGTGCCAGCAGCTTAGGTCTAGCGGGGGTCAATGAGCAGTTCTTC	CASSLGLAGVNEQFF
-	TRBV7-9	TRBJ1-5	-	TGTGCCAGCAGGGGTAGCGGCAATCAGCCCCAGCATTTT	CASRGSGNQPQHF
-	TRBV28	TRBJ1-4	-	TGTGCCAGCAGTTTAAGGGATGAAAAACTGTTTTTT	CASSLRDEKLFF
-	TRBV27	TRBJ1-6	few	TGTGCCAGCAGTTTGCGGAATTCACCCCTCCACTTT	CASSLRNSPLHF
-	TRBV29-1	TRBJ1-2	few	TGCAGCGTCCTGCGATATCAGGGGAATGGCTACACCTTC	CSVLRYQGNGYTF
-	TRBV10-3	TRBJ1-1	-	TGTGCCATCAGCCTAATGAACACTGAAGCTTTCTTT	CAISLMNTEAFF